This note documents a single T cell receptor (beta chain) sequence. It lacks a known antigen. The record has no base qualities; no much larger clone is one base away. The immunoSEQ Assay was the method used to sequence TCRbeta CDR3 regions. After extraction, genomic DNA underwent amplification by bias-controlled multiplex PCR, followed by high-throughput sequencing. In the paper's pipeline: Collapsing and filtering of sequences were performed to quantify the absolute abundance of each unique TCRbeta CDR3 region. T cell fraction was estimated by normalization of TCRbeta template counts to usable DNA, with usable DNA being measured through amplification of reference genes present in all nucleated cells. Repertoire TCRs were annotated as SARS-CoV-2-specific when V gene, CDR3 amino acid sequence and J gene were exactly matched to a known reactive TCR set. The reference SARS-CoV-2 TCR set was derived from MIRA and filtered for enrichment in COVID-19-positive ImmuneCODE repertoires, a step that removed public or cross-reactive TCRs. Using the MIRA antigens, annotated TCRs were further analysed by specific ORF or by position within an ORF. Breadth was defined as annotated unique rearrangements over total unique productive rearrangements; depth was the summed frequency of those rearrangements. TCR breadth was compared between groups using two-sided Wilcoxon rank-sum tests. TCRdb re-hosts the immuneACCESS table, in-frame sequences only. Its copies lack some clones; in the studies checked, an unresolved V gene accounts for under half of them, and the cause for the rest is not known. Clone size and the V and J calls come from that table; the DNA yielded D and trimming. Here the sample has over 400,000 clones; about 88% occur a single time. The ten largest account for over 2.5% of the sample.

The entry originates in a study of Ad26.COV2.S vaccination and SARS-CoV-2 variants listed by TCRdb under 2021. Regarding the study in general: Donors in the vaccine arm were drawn from COV1001, a phase I-IIa trial of Ad26.COV2.S in healthy adults that was multicentre, randomized, double-blind and placebo-controlled. Sequencing of the TCRbeta repertoire served to evaluate the specificity and breadth of SARS-CoV-2-reactive T cell receptors following Ad26.COV2.S vaccination. The TCR-sequenced set comprised around 30 samples: approximately 19 Ad26.COV2.S vaccine recipients, 5 placebo recipients and 8 SARS-CoV-2 convalescent individuals. Ad26.COV2.S was administered intramuscularly at a dose of 5x10^10 or 1x10^11 viral particles, either as one shot or as two shots given 56 days apart. Throughout the experiments and outcome assessment, investigators stayed blinded to trial group allocation. Participants in the trial were split at random into five groups of five each, receiving low-dose or high-dose Ad26.COV2.S once or twice, or else placebo on both occasions. What the work shows at the level of the full study, not this receptor alone: Spike-specific TCR breadth was higher in Ad26.COV2.S recipients than in placebo recipients (P = 0.0014). Substantial breadth of spike-specific CD8+ and CD4+ T cell responses was reported after vaccination. Vaccine and placebo recipients had similar non-spike TCR breadth, a finding consistent with the vaccine containing only spike. Comparing responses between vaccine doses or regimens was not something the study was powered to do. It was noted by the authors that total T cell responses may have been underestimated by the TCR breadth and depth analyses.

Between the V and J ends, shortened by 4 bases and 4 bases respectively, the junction contains 13 bases. From a lookup of the germline V gene, CDR1 and CDR2 are LGHNA and YNFKEQ. There are 15 amino acids in the CDR3, from cysteine to phenylalanine inclusive. The kept DNA is CDR3 alone, 45 bases in frame from the first base. Taken with the paper, the label for treatment or condition translates to: around 19 received Ad26.COV2.S at low or high dose, single or two shots; roughly 5 received placebo; per-sample allocation not given. Repertoires of vaccine and placebo recipients were sequenced from samples taken on day 63 after the first injection. In Cohort 1b, about 27 adults aged 18-55 years were enrolled at a single site in Boston, USA, between 29 July and 7 August 2020. As a vaccine, Ad26.COV2.S was a replication-incompetent adenovirus type 26 vector that expressed a prefusion-stabilized SARS-CoV-2 spike protein derived from the original Wuhan strain.

The V and J segments used are TRBV4-2 and TRBJ1-4; the D gene is perhaps TRBD1, on 6 matching bases. Sequencing used peripheral blood, obtained in a trial of Ad26.COV2.S vaccine versus placebo. This sequence originates from a person between 18 and 65 years old who received the Ad26.COV2.S COVID-19 vaccine or a placebo. This receptor has the CDR3 CASSLGGGVNEKLFF. The DNA reads TGTGCCAGCAGCCTAGGGGGAGGGGTTAATGAAAAACTGTTTTTT.